This T cell receptor beta chain was documented in a study of T cell changes during pregnancy in multiple sclerosis. Assay used: immunoSEQ multiplex PCR; TCRdb lists only in-frame clones, some missing. The sample yields some 27,000 clones, 85% to 95% seen once. Germline V gene data show CDR1 as SEHNR and CDR2 as FQNEAQ (reference sequence). V was pared by 4 bases and J by 3 bases, with 12 bases between. The CDR3 is 14 residues long. The chain links TRBV7-9 to TRBJ2-5, with D possibly TRBD1 on 6 matching bases. The source material was CD4+ T cells from peripheral blood mononuclear cells, sampled after pregnancy. The receptor comes from a female donor with multiple sclerosis, enrolled in a pregnancy study. CDR3 sequence (DNA): TGTGCCAGCAGCTACCCCGGGACAAAAGAGACCCAGTACTTC. Amino acids: CASSYPGTKETQYF.